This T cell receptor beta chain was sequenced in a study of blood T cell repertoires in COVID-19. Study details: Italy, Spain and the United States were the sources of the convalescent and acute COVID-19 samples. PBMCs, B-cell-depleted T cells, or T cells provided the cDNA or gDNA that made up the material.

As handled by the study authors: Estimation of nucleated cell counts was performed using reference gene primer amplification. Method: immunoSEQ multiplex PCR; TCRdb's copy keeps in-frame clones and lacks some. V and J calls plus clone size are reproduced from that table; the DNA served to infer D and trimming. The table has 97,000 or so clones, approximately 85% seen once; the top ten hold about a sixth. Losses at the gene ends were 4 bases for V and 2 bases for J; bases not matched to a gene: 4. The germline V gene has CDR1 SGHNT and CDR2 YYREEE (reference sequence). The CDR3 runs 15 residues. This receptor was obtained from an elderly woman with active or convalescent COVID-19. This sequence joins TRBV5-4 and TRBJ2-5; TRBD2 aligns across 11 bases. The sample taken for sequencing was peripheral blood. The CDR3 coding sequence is TGTGCCAGCAGCCCCGGGACTAGCGGTCAAGAGACCCAGTACTTC. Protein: CASSPGTSGQETQYF.